In its sample, the clone carrying this T cell receptor (beta chain) was seen many times. This sample was included in a study of patients and donors after allogeneic stem cell transplantation. Germline assignment: CDR1 SGHRS and CDR2 YFSETQ. V was pared by 0 bases and J by 6 bases, with 6 bases of the junction left unmatched. CDR3 length: 14 amino acids. TCRdb analysed the RT-PCR reads with MiXCR anew, one entry per CDR3 protein. This sample has 920,000 or so distinct CDR3 sequences, with roughly 17% found just once. This receptor was identified in a human donor who was either an allogeneic HSCT recipient or a stem cell or donor lymphocyte infusion donor (not recorded which). It is not recorded whose cells these are; they may come from a transplant donor. The V gene is TRBV5-1, the J gene TRBJ2-7, with TRBD1 matching 7 bases. Source material: blood, either unsorted or a sorted T cell fraction (not recorded which). The CDR3 DNA reads as TGCGCCAGCAGCTTGGGACAGGGAAGAGGCGAGCAGTACTTC. Translating it yields CASSLGQGRGEQYF.